This T cell receptor beta chain was identified during a study of graft-versus-host responses after intestinal transplantation. In the study overall: Every recipient had anti-thymocyte globulin induction and around three years of tacrolimus plus steroids. Study-wide results and limits: The authors found GvH clones in recipient marrow, some appearing first in ileum or blood. Within allografts, high graft-versus-host to host-versus-graft clonal ratios were seen among patients with graft-donor T cell macrochimerism. Early post-transplant HvG declines showed an association with peak circulating GvH clone levels.

Turning to this clone: Antigen unknown.

Clones were read by immunoSEQ multiplex PCR, and TCRdb kept only the in-frame ones, dropping some. The table records approximately 28,000 clones, 90% to 95% of them present only once. The CDR3 has 15 amino acids. CDR1 SGHRS and CDR2 YFSETQ come from the germline V gene. The V end was cut by 0 bases, the J end by 0 bases, with 9 bases between. The sequence was obtained from a human patient who received an intestinal transplant, so some T cells may come from the graft donor. The V call is TRBV5-1, the J call TRBJ1-2; no clear D. Sequencing used PBMCs, obtained about ten weeks after intestinal transplant. The CDR3 reads CASSLDGVPNYGYTF. The CDR3 nucleotides read TGCGCCAGCAGCTTGGATGGAGTTCCTAACTATGGCTACACCTTC.